A selection of T cell receptor beta chains follows, all from one sample in a study of blood T cell repertoires in COVID-19. The assay was immunoSEQ multiplex PCR, and TCRdb's table has in-frame clones only and misses some. The table shows about 180,000 clones, with about nine tenths occurring only once. Sequences were obtained from peripheral blood. These receptor sequences come from a woman aged 25 to 45 with acute or convalescent COVID-19. Each CDR3 is given with its conserved first and last residue. Fields, in order: V gene, clone size, J gene, D gene, CDR3 protein, CDR3 DNA. A D gene is named only where the DNA matches it firmly. Not every row has a clone size; where given, it reads once, few, many or a size class.

v_call: TRBV28; clone_size: NA; j_call: TRBJ1-5; d_call: NA; cdr3_aa: CASRGNNQPQHF; cdr3_nt: TGTGCCAGTAGGGGAAACAATCAGCCCCAGCATTTT
v_call: TRBV15; clone_size: NA; j_call: TRBJ2-7; d_call: NA; cdr3_aa: CATSRGIDSYEQYF; cdr3_nt: TGTGCCACCAGCAGAGGCATAGACTCTTACGAGCAGTACTTC
v_call: TRBV3-1/TRBV3-2; clone_size: NA; j_call: TRBJ2-1; d_call: TRBD2; cdr3_aa: CASSMTSWNEQFF; cdr3_nt: TGTGCCAGCAGCATGACTAGCTGGAATGAGCAGTTCTTC
v_call: TRBV7-6; clone_size: NA; j_call: TRBJ2-5; d_call: NA; cdr3_aa: CASSPDQETQYF; cdr3_nt: TGTGCCAGCAGCCCAGACCAAGAGACCCAGTACTTC
v_call: TRBV6-1; clone_size: NA; j_call: TRBJ2-7; d_call: TRBD2; cdr3_aa: CASSGSPSGSLYEQYF; cdr3_nt: TGTGCCAGCAGTGGCTCCCCGAGCGGGAGTCTGTACGAGCAGTACTTC
v_call: TRBV5-1; clone_size: NA; j_call: TRBJ1-1; d_call: TRBD1; cdr3_aa: CASSSRTGNTEAFF; cdr3_nt: TGCGCCAGCAGCTCACGGACAGGGAACACTGAAGCTTTCTTT
v_call: TRBV10-1; clone_size: NA; j_call: TRBJ2-1; d_call: NA; cdr3_aa: CAIVTHSDEQFF; cdr3_nt: TGCGCCATCGTGACACATAGCGATGAGCAGTTCTTC
v_call: TRBV6-5; clone_size: NA; j_call: TRBJ2-5; d_call: TRBD1; cdr3_aa: CASTRQGGGTQYF; cdr3_nt: TGTGCCAGCACCCGACAGGGCGGAGGGACCCAGTACTTC
v_call: TRBV19; clone_size: NA; j_call: TRBJ1-5; d_call: TRBD1; cdr3_aa: CASSLGTGNQPQHF; cdr3_nt: TGTGCCAGTAGTCTTGGGACAGGGAATCAGCCCCAGCATTTT
v_call: TRBV10-2; clone_size: few; j_call: TRBJ1-1; d_call: NA; cdr3_aa: CASSFEAGRRVPQAFF; cdr3_nt: TGCGCCAGCAGTTTTGAAGCGGGACGACGGGTCCCGCAAGCTTTCTTT
v_call: TRBV20-1; clone_size: NA; j_call: TRBJ1-5; d_call: NA; cdr3_aa: CSASGGHNQPQHF; cdr3_nt: TGCAGTGCTAGTGGGGGCCACAATCAGCCCCAGCATTTT
v_call: TRBV12-5; clone_size: NA; j_call: TRBJ2-7; d_call: TRBD2; cdr3_aa: CASGFRYWGGDVFEQYF; cdr3_nt: TGTGCTAGTGGTTTCCGATACTGGGGGGGGGACGTGTTCGAGCAGTACTTC
v_call: TRBV20-1; clone_size: once; j_call: TRBJ2-3; d_call: TRBD2; cdr3_aa: CSAFLAGEGYF; cdr3_nt: TGCAGTGCTTTTCTAGCGGGAGAGGGGTATTTT
v_call: TRBV5-4; clone_size: NA; j_call: TRBJ2-5; d_call: NA; cdr3_aa: CASSLGGRKDETQYF; cdr3_nt: TGTGCCAGCAGCTTGGGTGGGAGGAAGGATGAGACCCAGTACTTC
v_call: TRBV5-1; clone_size: NA; j_call: TRBJ1-1; d_call: TRBD1; cdr3_aa: CASSLDRGYTEAFF; cdr3_nt: TGCGCCAGCAGCTTGGACAGGGGATACACTGAAGCTTTCTTT
v_call: TRBV28; clone_size: NA; j_call: TRBJ2-1; d_call: TRBD2; cdr3_aa: CASTRLAGENNEQFF; cdr3_nt: TGTGCCAGTACCAGACTAGCGGGAGAAAACAATGAGCAGTTCTTC
v_call: TRBV28; clone_size: NA; j_call: TRBJ2-3; d_call: NA; cdr3_aa: CASSPTGGWKDTQYF; cdr3_nt: TGTGCCAGCAGCCCAACGGGGGGCTGGAAAGATACGCAGTATTTT
v_call: TRBV10-3; clone_size: NA; j_call: TRBJ2-3; d_call: TRBD1; cdr3_aa: CAISEYTGADTQYF; cdr3_nt: TGTGCCATCAGTGAGTACACAGGGGCAGATACGCAGTATTTT
v_call: TRBV5-1; clone_size: NA; j_call: TRBJ1-4; d_call: NA; cdr3_aa: CASSLAGGGYEKLFF; cdr3_nt: TGCGCCAGCAGCTTGGCCGGTGGGGGCTATGAAAAACTGTTTTTT
v_call: TRBV11-2; clone_size: NA; j_call: TRBJ2-1; d_call: NA; cdr3_aa: CASSLAGYNEQFF; cdr3_nt: TGTGCCAGCAGCTTAGCGGGTTACAATGAGCAGTTCTTC
v_call: TRBV5-4; clone_size: NA; j_call: TRBJ2-2; d_call: TRBD2; cdr3_aa: CASSLPTSGTHTGELFF; cdr3_nt: TGTGCCAGCAGCTTGCCGACTAGCGGGACTCACACCGGGGAGCTGTTTTTT
v_call: TRBV12-3/TRBV12-4; clone_size: NA; j_call: TRBJ1-5; d_call: TRBD1; cdr3_aa: CASSSRGITPQHF; cdr3_nt: TGTGCCAGCAGCTCCAGGGGGATCACGCCCCAGCATTTT
v_call: TRBV6-6; clone_size: NA; j_call: TRBJ1-3; d_call: NA; cdr3_aa: CATAQYTSGNTIYF; cdr3_nt: TGTGCCACCGCCCAGTATACCTCTGGAAACACCATATATTTT
v_call: TRBV18; clone_size: NA; j_call: TRBJ2-1; d_call: NA; cdr3_aa: CASSRKNDFGMGAGFYNEQFF; cdr3_nt: TGTGCCAGCTCAAGAAAAAACGACTTTGGTATGGGGGCGGGTTTCTACAATGAGCAGTTCTTC
v_call: TRBV6-6; clone_size: once; j_call: TRBJ2-5; d_call: NA; cdr3_aa: CASSYFGEQTQYF; cdr3_nt: TGTGCCAGCAGTTACTTCGGAGAGCAGACCCAGTACTTC
v_call: TRBV7-9; clone_size: NA; j_call: TRBJ2-5; d_call: NA; cdr3_aa: CASTLNPETQYF; cdr3_nt: TGTGCCAGCACCCTAAACCCTGAGACCCAGTACTTC